This T cell receptor (beta chain) emerged from a study of beta chain features in type 1 diabetes listed by TCRdb under 2018. With regard to the full study: Patients and healthy donors did not differ in mean age, gender distribution, total cell number or subset yield. A total of roughly 98,000,000 sorted cells were examined across all samples, and RNA yield correlated strongly with the number of cells per subset. In the study, TCRB repertoires of sorted circulating CD4+ T cell subsets from recently diagnosed type 1 diabetes patients were compared with those of matched healthy donors. Regulatory and stem cell-like memory subsets were obtained from only 8 patients and roughly eight healthy donors, while naive and central memory subsets were obtained from all 28 donors. What the authors observed across the whole study: Because cDNA was sequenced instead of genomic DNA, highly expressing activated cells could be over-represented, though the groups showed no difference in activation or CD3 levels. Naive, central memory and regulatory TCRB repertoires appeared to be more alike among patients than among healthy donors. Shorter templates might have been favored by PCR, but patient and control samples were amplified and corrected together, so both groups would have been affected equally by any skew. HLA sub-analyses involved small numbers of individuals, so any influence of HLA type on TCRB rearrangement remained unresolved. Fewer insertions and more nucleotide deletions at VDJ recombination sites were observed in patients with type 1 diabetes, implying thymic rearrangement abnormalities. A moderate but significant shortening of TCRB CDR3 length was observed in type 1 diabetes patients in all four CD4+ subsets.

The High Capacity cDNA Reverse Transcription Kit was used to reverse transcribe all of the isolated RNA, meaning that expressed TCRB transcripts were what got sequenced. Deep immunoSEQ sequencing was performed on naive, central memory and regulatory T cell samples, with an average of around 3.5 million total reads per sample. Sorted cells were lysed in RLT buffer, and RNA was extracted using DNase-treated RNeasy Micro or Mini kits according to cell number. To prevent cross-contamination, every cell subset was processed on its own, while patient and healthy donor samples were processed together. TCRB sequences were amplified from cDNA with the immunoSEQ multiplex PCR, producing 87-bp fragments spanning the CDR3 region. Amplicons were sequenced on the Illumina HiSeq platform. In the original analysis: PCR bias was computationally corrected using synthetic template baselines, reads within Hamming distance 2 were collapsed, and singletons that could not be merged were discarded. Reads were aligned to IMGT to assign V, D and J genes, CDR3 length, and insertions or deletions at six rearrangement sites. Within each subset, clonotype counts were normalized to sorted cell number, after which true diversity and Gini coefficients were computed with the tcR R package. The overlap coefficient, calculated on TCRB nucleotide sequences, was used to quantify repertoire sharing. Drawn from immuneACCESS, this table holds only the in-frame rearrangements with V and J called that TCRdb kept. Clones are partly lost; checked studies trace under half to an unresolved V gene and leave the rest unexplained. The V and J calls and clone size are taken from that table; D and trimming were inferred from the DNA. This sample comprises some 300,000 clones, around 7.3% of them detected only once. In total, the top ten clones hold 0.9% to 1.2% of the sample.

From each donor, a single peripheral blood sample of around 120 mL on average was drawn into heparinised tubes. A BD FACSAria II was used to sort naive, central memory, regulatory and stem cell-like memory CD4+ T cells with a panel that included CD45RO, CCR7, CD25, CD127, CD95 and CD27. A purity above 98% was achieved for all sorted populations. PBMCs were isolated right away by Lymphoprep density gradient centrifugation and were stained directly, without culture. To minimize batch effects, samples were stained and sorted in pairs, one healthy donor with one patient per experiment. From the cysteine up to the phenylalanine, the CDR3 has a length of 18 residues. The kept DNA is CDR3 alone, 54 bases in frame from the first base. Deletion took 0 bases off V and 2 bases off J, with a span of 18 bases between the germline ends. According to the germline V gene, CDR1 reads LGHNA and CDR2 reads YSLEER. This clone was observed a few times. No antigen is known for it. Within one base of it there is no much larger clone, and no base qualities were kept.

The chain uses TRBV4-3 and TRBJ2-3; the D segment cannot be called with confidence. The clonotype was recovered from a woman aged 18-35 years in good health. The sequenced sample was central memory CD4+ T cells from blood. The DNA sequence follows: TGCGCCAGCAGCCAAGATGTGCCCACTGAAACCCCCACAGATACGCAGTATTTT. Translated, this is CASSQDVPTETPTDTQYF.